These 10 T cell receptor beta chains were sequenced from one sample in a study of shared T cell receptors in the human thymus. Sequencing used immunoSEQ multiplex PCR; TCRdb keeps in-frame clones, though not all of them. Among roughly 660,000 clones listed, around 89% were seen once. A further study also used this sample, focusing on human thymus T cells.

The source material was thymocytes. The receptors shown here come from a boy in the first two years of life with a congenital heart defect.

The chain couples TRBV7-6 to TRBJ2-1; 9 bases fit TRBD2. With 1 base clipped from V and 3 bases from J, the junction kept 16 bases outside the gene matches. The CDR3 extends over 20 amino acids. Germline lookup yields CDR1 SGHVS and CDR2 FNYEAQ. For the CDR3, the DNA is TGTGCCAGCAGCTTAGTATCGTTTCCGACTAGCGGAAGGAGCTACAATGAGCAGTTCTTC. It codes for CASSLVSFPTSGRSYNEQFF.

The CDR3 region has the DNA TGTGCCAGCAGCTCGCTGGGGGGGGATACGCAGTATTTT. It specifies CASSSLGGDTQYF. The chain joins TRBV7-9 to TRBJ2-3; 7 nucleotides align to TRBD2. The CDR3 totals 13 residues. Germline V lookup: CDR1 SEHNR, CDR2 FQNEAQ (reference sequence). The V gene end was trimmed by 4 bases and the J gene end by 6 bases; junction bases not matched to a gene: 4.

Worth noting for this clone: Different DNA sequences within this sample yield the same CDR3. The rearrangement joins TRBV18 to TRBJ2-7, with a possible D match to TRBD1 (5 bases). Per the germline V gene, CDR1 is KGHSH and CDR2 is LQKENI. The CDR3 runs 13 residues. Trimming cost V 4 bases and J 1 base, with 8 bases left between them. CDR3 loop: CASSRRESYEQYF. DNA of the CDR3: TGTGCCAGCTCACGCAGGGAATCCTACGAGCAGTACTTC.

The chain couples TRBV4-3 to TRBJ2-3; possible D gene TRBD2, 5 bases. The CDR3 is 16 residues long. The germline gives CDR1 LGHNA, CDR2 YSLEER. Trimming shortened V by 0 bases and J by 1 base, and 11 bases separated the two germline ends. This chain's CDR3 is CASSQDRRVGTDTQYF. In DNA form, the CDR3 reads TGCGCCAGCAGCCAAGATCGGCGGGTAGGCACAGATACGCAGTATTTT.

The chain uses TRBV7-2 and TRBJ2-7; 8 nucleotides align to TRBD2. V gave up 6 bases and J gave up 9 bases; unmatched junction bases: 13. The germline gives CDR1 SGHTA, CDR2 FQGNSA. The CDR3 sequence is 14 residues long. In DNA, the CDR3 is TGTGCCAGCAGTGCCCAACGGGAGGGTGGTCTGCAGTACTTC. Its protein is CASSAQREGGLQYF. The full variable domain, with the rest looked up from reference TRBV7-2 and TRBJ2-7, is GAGVSQSPSNKVTEKGKDVELRCDPISGHTALYWYRQSLGQGLEFLIYFQGNSAPDKSGLPSDRFSAERTGGSVSTLTIQRTQQEDSAVYLCASSAQREGGLQYFGPGTRLTVT.

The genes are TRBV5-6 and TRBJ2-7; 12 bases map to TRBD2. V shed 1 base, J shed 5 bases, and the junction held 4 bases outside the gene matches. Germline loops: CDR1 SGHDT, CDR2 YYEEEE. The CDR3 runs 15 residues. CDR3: CASSLSTSGRHEQYF. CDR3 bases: TGTGCCAGCAGCTTGTCAACTAGCGGGAGGCACGAGCAGTACTTC.

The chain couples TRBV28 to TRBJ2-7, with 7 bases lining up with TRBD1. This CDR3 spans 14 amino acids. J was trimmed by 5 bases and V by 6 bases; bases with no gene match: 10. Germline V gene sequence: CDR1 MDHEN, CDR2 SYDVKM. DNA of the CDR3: TGTGCCAGCAGCCACAGGGGATGGCAGAACGAGCAGTACTTC. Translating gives CASSHRGWQNEQYF.

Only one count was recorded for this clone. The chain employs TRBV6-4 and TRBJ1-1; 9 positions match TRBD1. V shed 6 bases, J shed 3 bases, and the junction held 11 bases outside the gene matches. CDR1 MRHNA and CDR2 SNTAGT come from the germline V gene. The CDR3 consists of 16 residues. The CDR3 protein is CASSPSRTGAYTEAFF. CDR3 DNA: TGTGCCAGCAGCCCTTCCCGGACAGGGGCGTACACTGAAGCTTTCTTT.

This CDR3 is CASSLAAGAGQGANGYTF. The CDR3 DNA follows: TGTGCCAGCAGCTTAGCCGCCGGTGCGGGACAGGGGGCGAATGGCTACACCTTC. This chain uses TRBV7-6 with TRBJ1-2; 12 bases fit TRBD1. Germline V gives CDR1 SGHVS, CDR2 FNYEAQ. Trimming cost V 0 bases and J 6 bases; bases outside gene matches: 11. The CDR3 totals 18 residues.

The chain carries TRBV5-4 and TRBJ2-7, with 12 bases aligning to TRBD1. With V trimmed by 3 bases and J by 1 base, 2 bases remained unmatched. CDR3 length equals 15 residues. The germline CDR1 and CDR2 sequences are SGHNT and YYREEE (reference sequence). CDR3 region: CASSSGQGASYEQYF. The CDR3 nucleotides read TGTGCCAGCAGCTCGGGACAGGGGGCGTCCTACGAGCAGTACTTC.